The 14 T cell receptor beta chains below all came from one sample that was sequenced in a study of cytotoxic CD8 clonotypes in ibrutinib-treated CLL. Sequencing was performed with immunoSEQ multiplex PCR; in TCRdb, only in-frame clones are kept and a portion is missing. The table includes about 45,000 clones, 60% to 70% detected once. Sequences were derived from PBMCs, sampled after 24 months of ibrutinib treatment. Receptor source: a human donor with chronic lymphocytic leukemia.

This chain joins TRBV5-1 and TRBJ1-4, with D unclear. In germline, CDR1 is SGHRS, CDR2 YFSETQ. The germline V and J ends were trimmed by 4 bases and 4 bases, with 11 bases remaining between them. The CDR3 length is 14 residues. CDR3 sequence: CASSISGLNEKLFF. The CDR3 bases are TGCGCCAGCAGCATATCAGGTCTTAATGAAAAACTGTTTTTT.

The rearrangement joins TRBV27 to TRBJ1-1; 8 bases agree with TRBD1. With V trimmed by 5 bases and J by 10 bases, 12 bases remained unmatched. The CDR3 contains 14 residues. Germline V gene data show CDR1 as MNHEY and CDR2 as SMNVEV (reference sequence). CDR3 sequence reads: CASSDRTGMEGAFF. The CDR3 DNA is TGTGCCAGCAGTGACCGGACAGGGATGGAGGGAGCTTTCTTT.

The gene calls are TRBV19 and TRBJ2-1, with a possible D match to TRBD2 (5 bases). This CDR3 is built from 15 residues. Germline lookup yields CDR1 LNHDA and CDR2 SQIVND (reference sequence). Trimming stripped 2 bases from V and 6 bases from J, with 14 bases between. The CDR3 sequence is CASSIKRMMGNEQFF. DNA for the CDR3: TGTGCCAGTAGTATAAAGCGGATGATGGGCAATGAGCAGTTCTTC. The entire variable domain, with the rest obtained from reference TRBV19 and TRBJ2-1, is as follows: DGGITQSPKYLFRKEGQNVTLSCEQNLNHDAMYWYRQDPGQGLRLIYYSQIVNDFQKGDIAEGYSVSREKKESFPLTVTSAQKNPTAFYLCASSIKRMMGNEQFFGPGTRLTVL.

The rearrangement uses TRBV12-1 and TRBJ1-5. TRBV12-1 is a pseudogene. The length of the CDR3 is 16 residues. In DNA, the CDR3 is TGTGCCAGCAGCCCCCGACATCCGGGGCTCAATCAGCCCCAGCATTTT. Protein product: CASSPRHPGLNQPQHF.

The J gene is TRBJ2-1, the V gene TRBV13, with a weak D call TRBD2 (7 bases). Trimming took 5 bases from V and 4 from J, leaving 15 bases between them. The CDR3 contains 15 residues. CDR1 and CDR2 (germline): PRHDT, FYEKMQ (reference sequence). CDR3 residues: CASSRRGALYNEQFF. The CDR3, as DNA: TGTGCCAGCAGCCGCCGGGGGGCCCTATACAATGAGCAGTTCTTC. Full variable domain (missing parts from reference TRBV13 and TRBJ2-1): AAGVIQSPRHLIKEKRETATLKCYPIPRHDTVYWYQQGPGQDPQFLISFYEKMQSDKGSIPDRFSAQQFSDYHSELNMSSLELGDSALYFCASSRRGALYNEQFFGPGTRLTVL.

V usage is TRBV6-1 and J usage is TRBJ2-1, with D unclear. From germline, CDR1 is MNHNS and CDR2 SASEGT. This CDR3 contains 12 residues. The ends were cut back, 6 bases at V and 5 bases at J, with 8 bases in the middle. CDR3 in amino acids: CASSPDHNEQFF. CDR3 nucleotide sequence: TGTGCCAGCAGCCCCGACCACAATGAGCAGTTCTTC.

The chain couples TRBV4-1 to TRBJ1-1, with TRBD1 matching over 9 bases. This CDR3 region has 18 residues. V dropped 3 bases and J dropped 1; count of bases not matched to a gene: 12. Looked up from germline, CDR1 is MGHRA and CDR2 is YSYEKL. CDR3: CASSHPRVPGQGNTEAFF. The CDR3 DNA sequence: TGCGCCAGCAGCCACCCAAGGGTTCCGGGACAGGGGAACACTGAAGCTTTCTTT.

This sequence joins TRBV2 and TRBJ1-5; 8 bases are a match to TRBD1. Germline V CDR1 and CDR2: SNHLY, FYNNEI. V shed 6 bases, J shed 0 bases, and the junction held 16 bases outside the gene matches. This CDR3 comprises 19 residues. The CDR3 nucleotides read TGTGCCAGCAGCCGGTGGGAGACAGGGGACCCTTATAGCAATCAGCCCCAGCATTTT. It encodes CASSRWETGDPYSNQPQHF.

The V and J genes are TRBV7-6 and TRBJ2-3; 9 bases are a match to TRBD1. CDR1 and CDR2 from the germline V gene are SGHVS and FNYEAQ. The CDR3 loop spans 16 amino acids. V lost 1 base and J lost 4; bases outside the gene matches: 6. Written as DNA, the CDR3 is TGTGCCAGCAGCTTAGGAGGGACAGGGAAGGCAGATACGCAGTATTTT. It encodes CASSLGGTGKADTQYF.

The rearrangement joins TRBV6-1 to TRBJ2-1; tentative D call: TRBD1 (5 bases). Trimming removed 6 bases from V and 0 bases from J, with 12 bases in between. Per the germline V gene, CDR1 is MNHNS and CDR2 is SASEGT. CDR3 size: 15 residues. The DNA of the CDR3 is TGTGCCAGCAGGCAAAGACAGAGCTCCTACAATGAGCAGTTCTTC. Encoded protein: CASRQRQSSYNEQFF.

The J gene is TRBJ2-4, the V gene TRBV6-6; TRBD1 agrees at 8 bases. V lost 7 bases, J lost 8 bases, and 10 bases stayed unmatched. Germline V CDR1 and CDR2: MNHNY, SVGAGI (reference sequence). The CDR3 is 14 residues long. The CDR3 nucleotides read TGTGCCAGCACCTTCAGGGGGCAGCGGGACATTCAGTACTTC. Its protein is CASTFRGQRDIQYF.

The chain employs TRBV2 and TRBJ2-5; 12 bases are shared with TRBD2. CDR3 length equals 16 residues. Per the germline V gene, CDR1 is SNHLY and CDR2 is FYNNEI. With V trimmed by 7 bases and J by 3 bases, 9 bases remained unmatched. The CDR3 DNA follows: TGTGCCAGCAACCAGCTAGCGGGGGGGCCCAAAGAGACCCAGTACTTC. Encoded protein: CASNQLAGGPKETQYF.

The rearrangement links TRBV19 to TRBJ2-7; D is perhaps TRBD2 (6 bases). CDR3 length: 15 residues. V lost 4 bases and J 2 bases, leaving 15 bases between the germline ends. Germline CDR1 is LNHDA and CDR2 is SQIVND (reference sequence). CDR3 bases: TGTGCCAGTAGTAACCGGGACGGGGGACCCTACGAGCAGTACTTC. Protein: CASSNRDGGPYEQYF.

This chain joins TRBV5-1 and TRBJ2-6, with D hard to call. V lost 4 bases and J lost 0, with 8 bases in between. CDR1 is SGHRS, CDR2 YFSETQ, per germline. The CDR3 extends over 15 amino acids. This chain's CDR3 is CASSQQTSGANVLTF. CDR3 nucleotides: TGCGCCAGCAGCCAACAGACCTCTGGGGCCAACGTCCTGACTTTC.